Listed here is a single T cell receptor (beta chain). The length of the CDR3 is 18 residues. V shed 7 bases and J 0 bases; nucleotides not matched to a gene: 10. The germline V gene has CDR1 SNHLY and CDR2 FYNNEI. The data were taken from a study of cytomegalovirus exposure and HLA in healthy donors. PCR amplification relied on 60 Vbeta primers (plus 13 Jbeta primers). The authors' processing: An analysis performed later counted 75 million to 80 million unique TCR beta chains (approximately 11 million of them shared). Clones were read by immunoSEQ multiplex PCR, and TCRdb kept only the in-frame ones, dropping some. That table supplies the V and J calls and clone size; D and trimming were determined from the DNA. The sample contains about 190,000 clones, around 79% of which appear only once. The donors comprised healthy bone marrow donors.

What was sequenced was PBMCs. This chain joins TRBV2 and TRBJ2-6, with 9 bases fitting TRBD1. This TCR came from a woman in her forties or fifties in good health and CMV-seronegative. CDR3 amino acids: CASTVQGATFSGANVLTF. As DNA, the CDR3 is TGTGCCAGCACTGTACAGGGGGCGACCTTCTCTGGGGCCAACGTCCTGACTTTC.